Presented here are 32 T cell receptor beta chains from one specimen sequenced in a study of blood T cell repertoires in COVID-19. Method: immunoSEQ multiplex PCR; TCRdb's copy keeps in-frame clones and lacks some. The table includes 300,000 to 350,000 clones, roughly 91% detected once. Specimen: PBMCs or T cells enriched from blood (not recorded which). The receptor set was obtained from a woman in her thirties who had recovered from COVID-19.

This chain joins TRBV28 and TRBJ2-7; D is unresolved. CDR3 size: 13 residues. Trimming cost V 3 bases and J 5 bases, with 11 bases left between them. Germline assignment: CDR1 MDHEN and CDR2 SYDVKM. This CDR3 is CASSLSPRNEQYF. Written as DNA, the CDR3 is TGTGCCAGCAGTTTGAGCCCGCGCAACGAGCAGTACTTC.

V and J are TRBV2 and TRBJ2-2; D not resolved. V dropped 10 bases and J dropped 2 bases, with 11 bases sitting between them. The CDR3 is 13 residues long. CDR1 is SNHLY and CDR2 is FYNNEI in the germline V gene. In DNA, the CDR3 is TGTGCCACTTCGGGTCCAAACACCGGGGAGCTGTTTTTT. It translates to CATSGPNTGELFF.

The rearrangement joins TRBV19 to TRBJ1-3; unclear D gene. The V end was cut by 10 bases, the J end by 0 bases, with 16 bases between. Germline-derived CDR1 and CDR2 are LNHDA and SQIVND (reference sequence). The CDR3 totals 15 residues. CDR3 region: CATSGNSGSGNTIYF. The CDR3 DNA follows: TGTGCCACCTCGGGGAATTCTGGCTCTGGAAACACCATATATTTT.

The rearrangement uses TRBV7-2 and TRBJ1-3, with D tentatively TRBD1 (6 bases). The CDR3 covers 14 residues. V was shortened by 6 bases and J by 4 bases, with 13 bases between the two germline ends. Germline-derived CDR1 and CDR2 are SGHTA and FQGNSA. In nucleotides, the CDR3 is TGTGCCAGCAGACCCACAGGGATCGGAAACACCATATATTTT. It specifies CASRPTGIGNTIYF.

The V call is TRBV9, the J call TRBJ1-1, with 9 bases aligning to TRBD1. In germline, CDR1 is SGDLS, CDR2 YYNGEE. V lost 4 bases to trimming and J lost 0 bases; unmatched junction nucleotides: 4. This CDR3 is built from 15 residues. The DNA of the CDR3 is TGTGCCAGCAGCCTATGGACAGGGGTGAACACTGAAGCTTTCTTT. Translating gives CASSLWTGVNTEAFF.

This chain connects TRBV18 to TRBJ1-1, with D unresolved. The CDR3 is 12 amino acids. Trimming stripped 5 bases from V and 8 bases from J, with 12 bases between. CDR1 and CDR2 (germline): KGHSH, LQKENI. CDR3 amino acids: CASSTTPQEAFF. As DNA, the CDR3 is TGTGCCAGCTCAACAACCCCCCAGGAAGCTTTCTTT.

This chain connects TRBV7-3 to TRBJ2-1; 12 bases match TRBD2. V gave up 1 base and J gave up 6 bases; unmatched junction bases: 13. The CDR3 is 19 residues long. CDR1 SGHTA and CDR2 FQGTGA come from the germline V gene. The DNA for the CDR3 is TGTGCCAGCAGCTTAATTGCCCTCGCTAGCGGGAGGGCCGCCAATGAGCAGTTCTTC. This sequence encodes CASSLIALASGRAANEQFF. Full variable domain (outside the CDR3, taken from reference TRBV7-3 and TRBJ2-1): GAGVSQTPSNKVTEKGKYVELRCDPISGHTALYWYRQSLGQGPEFLIYFQGTGAADDSGLPNDRFFAVRPEGSVSTLKIQRTERGDSAVYLCASSLIALASGRAANEQFFGPGTRLTVL.

This chain uses TRBV10-2 with TRBJ2-7, with 14 bases fitting TRBD2. CDR1 and CDR2 (germline): WSHSY, SAAADI. The junction had 19 bases not matched to a gene; V was cut back by 4 bases and J by 5 bases. The CDR3 has 20 amino acids. The CDR3 sequence: CASSGGTGTGGLAGVNEQYF. The CDR3 nucleotides are TGCGCCAGCAGTGGTGGGACTGGGACAGGGGGACTAGCGGGAGTGAACGAGCAGTACTTC.

The chain couples TRBV25-1 to TRBJ2-1, with 12 positions matching TRBD1. Looked up from germline, CDR1 is MGHDK and CDR2 is SYGVNS. The CDR3 contains 16 residues. The trim removed 7 bases at V and 9 bases at J, leaving 13 bases unmatched. CDR3 coding DNA: TGTGCCAGCACGCCCGGCGGGGGACAGGGGGCGTTTGAGCAGTTCTTC. The encoded protein is CASTPGGGQGAFEQFF.

This chain links TRBV4-1 with TRBJ2-7, with D possibly matching TRBD2 (5 bases). Germline V gene lookup returns CDR1 MGHRA and CDR2 YSYEKL. Trimming removed 1 base at V and 3 bases at J, with 16 bases between. The CDR3 loop spans 16 amino acids. CDR3 nucleotides: TGCGCCAGCAGCCAAGGGAGGAGTTCGACATTCTACGAGCAGTACTTC. Translating gives CASSQGRSSTFYEQYF.

Only one count was recorded for this clone. The gene calls are TRBV19 and TRBJ1-2; D is uncertain. The CDR3 runs 12 residues. V was clipped by 0 bases and J by 10 bases, with 9 bases between them. Per germline, CDR1 LNHDA and CDR2 SQIVND (reference sequence). CDR3 in amino acids: CASSIDSGNYTF. DNA of the CDR3: TGTGCCAGTAGTATAGATTCGGGAAACTACACCTTC. The full variable domain, completed using reference TRBV19 and TRBJ1-2, is DGGITQSPKYLFRKEGQNVTLSCEQNLNHDAMYWYRQDPGQGLRLIYYSQIVNDFQKGDIAEGYSVSREKKESFPLTVTSAQKNPTAFYLCASSIDSGNYTFGSGTRLTVV.

CDR3 in amino acids: CASSPTGWVYEQYF. CDR3 sequence (DNA): TGTGCCAGCAGTCCGACCGGGTGGGTCTACGAGCAGTACTTC. V is TRBV28 and J is TRBJ2-7; no reliable D call. CDR1 MDHEN and CDR2 SYDVKM come from the germline V gene. This CDR3 is built from 14 residues. Between the trimmed V and J ends, which lost 5 bases and 3 bases, there was a span of 14 bases.

The chain employs TRBV28 and TRBJ1-4; possibly TRBD1 for D (5 bases). CDR1 and CDR2 (germline): MDHEN, SYDVKM. V was clipped by 3 bases and J by 7 bases, with 12 bases between them. The CDR3 length is 14 residues. CDR3 DNA sequence: TGTGCCAGCAGTTTTAGGGGTGAAAGTGAAAAACTGTTTTTT. It translates to CASSFRGESEKLFF.

The chain uses TRBV3-1 (or the pseudogene TRBV3-2) and TRBJ2-4; D not resolved. Trimming stripped 0 bases from V and 9 bases from J, with 3 bases between. The CDR3 runs to 11 residues. The germline V gene encodes CDR1 LGHDT and CDR2 YNNKEL (reference sequence). The CDR3 coding sequence is TGTGCCAGCAGCCAAGAGAGCATTCAGTACTTC. This translates into CASSQESIQYF.

This chain uses TRBV5-1 with TRBJ1-2; 11 positions match TRBD1. V was pared by 4 bases and J by 7 bases, with 6 bases of the junction left unmatched. CDR3 length: 14 residues. CDR1 SGHRS and CDR2 YFSETQ come from the germline V gene. CDR3 bases: TGCGCCAGCAGCCCCTCCGGGACAGGGGGTGGCTACACCTTC. Protein sequence: CASSPSGTGGGYTF.

The rearrangement links TRBV20-1 to TRBJ2-1; TRBD2 matches at 12 bases. CDR1 and CDR2 from the germline V gene are DFQATT and SNEGSKA (reference sequence). J lost 0 bases, V lost 3 bases, and 9 bases had no gene match. The length of the CDR3 is 18 residues. The CDR3 DNA reads as TGCAGTGCTAGTTATACACTAGCGGGAGGAACCTCCTACAATGAGCAGTTCTTC. This gives the protein CSASYTLAGGTSYNEQFF.

The chain combines TRBV5-1 with TRBJ1-6, with 9 bases fitting TRBD1. V shed 4 bases, J shed 4 bases, and the junction held 6 bases outside the gene matches. Germline V gives CDR1 SGHRS, CDR2 YFSETQ. The length of the CDR3 is 16 residues. DNA of the CDR3: TGCGCCAGCAGCAAGGGACAGGGACAGTATAATTCACCCCTCCACTTT. Translation: CASSKGQGQYNSPLHF.

This rearrangement joins TRBV5-1 to TRBJ2-2, with 12 bases lining up with TRBD2. The CDR3 consists of 16 residues. The junction had 6 bases not matched to a gene; V was cut back by 4 bases and J by 5 bases. The V gene's germline CDR1 is SGHRS and CDR2 YFSETQ. The CDR3 DNA is TGCGCCAGCAGCCCGGGGACTAGCGGGCCGACCGGGGAGCTGTTTTTT. It codes for CASSPGTSGPTGELFF.

This chain joins TRBV11-2 and TRBJ2-5; possible D gene TRBD2, 6 bases. CDR1 and CDR2 (germline): SGHAT, FQNNGV. V gave up 2 bases and J gave up 9 bases, with 19 bases separating them. This CDR3 has 15 amino acids. This CDR3 is CASSLQVKDWGAQYF. In DNA, the CDR3 is TGTGCCAGCAGCTTACAGGTGAAGGATTGGGGGGCCCAGTACTTC.

V gene TRBV7-9 combines with J gene TRBJ2-5; D unresolved. The CDR3 sequence is 14 residues long. V dropped 8 bases and J dropped 5 bases, with 18 bases sitting between them. Germline V gene lookup returns CDR1 SEHNR and CDR2 FQNEAQ (reference sequence). CDR3 in DNA: TGTGCCAGCCGCCCCCCTTCTGGCGGCGAGACCCAGTACTTC. It translates to CASRPPSGGETQYF.

The genes are TRBV6-5 and TRBJ1-5; 7 bases are shared with TRBD1. With 6 bases clipped from V and 4 bases from J, the junction kept 6 bases outside the gene matches. CDR3 length equals 14 residues. Germline V lookup: CDR1 MNHEY, CDR2 SVGAGI. The CDR3 loop is CASRGDSSNQPQHF. CDR3 sequence (DNA): TGTGCCAGCAGGGGGGACAGCTCTAATCAGCCCCAGCATTTT.

V and J are TRBV30 and TRBJ1-4; D is perhaps TRBD1 (5 bases). This CDR3 region has 15 residues. V lost 4 bases and J lost 8, with 20 bases in between. The germline V gene has CDR1 GTSNPN and CDR2 SVGIG (reference sequence). The CDR3 spells CAWTPPWGVREKLFF. The CDR3 DNA reads as TGTGCCTGGACACCCCCCTGGGGCGTTCGGGAAAAACTGTTTTTT.

The rearrangement uses TRBV30 and TRBJ1-2; no definite D call. Trimming removed 0 bases from V and 7 bases from J, with 6 bases in between. In germline, CDR1 is GTSNPN, CDR2 SVGIG (reference sequence). This CDR3 has 11 amino acids. CDR3: CAWSVEGGYTF. The DNA of the CDR3 is TGTGCCTGGAGTGTAGAGGGTGGCTACACCTTC.

The chain is built from TRBV29-1 and TRBJ1-4; D is undetermined. V was trimmed by 6 bases and J by 6 bases, leaving 8 bases between them. This CDR3 has 11 amino acids. Germline V lookup: CDR1 SQVTM, CDR2 ANQGSEA. The DNA for the CDR3 is TGCAGCGTCAGATTCGATGAAAAACTGTTTTTT. Translated, it gives CSVRFDEKLFF. Together with reference TRBV29-1 and TRBJ1-4, the CDR3 gives the full variable domain: SAVISQKPSRDICQRGTSLTIQCQVDSQVTMMFWYRQQPGQSLTLIATANQGSEATYESGFVIDKFPISRPNLTFSTLTVSNMSPEDSSIYLCSVRFDEKLFFGSGTQLSVL.

The chain carries TRBV27 and TRBJ2-7, with D maybe TRBD2 (5 bases). The germline gives CDR1 MNHEY, CDR2 SMNVEV (reference sequence). V was pared by 5 bases and J by 2 bases, with 7 bases between. There are 12 residues in the CDR3. DNA for the CDR3: TGTGCCAGCAGTCACGGGGCCTACGAGCAGTACTTC. Translating gives CASSHGAYEQYF.

This clone appeared a single time. The genes are TRBV29-1 and TRBJ2-1; 9 bases match TRBD2. Per the germline V gene, CDR1 is SQVTM and CDR2 is ANQGSEA. The trim removed 4 bases at V and 1 base at J, leaving 5 bases unmatched. CDR3 length: 15 residues. In DNA form, the CDR3 reads TGCAGCGTTGTTTCGGGACTAGCTTCCTACAATGAGCAGTTCTTC. The encoded protein is CSVVSGLASYNEQFF.

The chain has TRBV18 and TRBJ1-4; D is undetermined. V was pared by 6 bases and J by 6 bases, with 17 bases between. The CDR3 runs to 15 residues. Looked up from germline, CDR1 is KGHSH and CDR2 is LQKENI. The CDR3 coding sequence is TGTGCCAGCTCGGAGCAGGAGGCCAAGGATGAAAAACTGTTTTTT. This sequence encodes CASSEQEAKDEKLFF.

The chain carries TRBV30 and TRBJ2-7; 11 bases line up with TRBD2. Per germline, CDR1 GTSNPN and CDR2 SVGIG (reference sequence). This CDR3 is built from 15 residues. J was trimmed by 5 bases and V by 4 bases; bases with no gene match: 10. CDR3 residues: CAWKVAGGPLNEQYF. The CDR3 region has the DNA TGTGCCTGGAAGGTAGCGGGAGGGCCGTTGAACGAGCAGTACTTC.

This clone was seen more than once but under ten times. The chain is built from TRBV5-5 and TRBJ1-2; the D gene is possibly TRBD1 (6 bases). CDR1 SGHKS and CDR2 YYEKEE come from the germline V gene (reference sequence). The V end lost 2 bases, the J end lost 4 bases, and 15 bases lay between the germline ends. The CDR3 covers 15 residues. The CDR3 protein is CASSFTGTAGYGYTF. The CDR3 nucleotides read TGTGCCAGCAGCTTCACAGGGACGGCTGGCTATGGCTACACCTTC. The complete variable domain, with remaining parts taken from reference TRBV5-5 and TRBJ1-2, reads DAGVTQSPTHLIKTRGQQVTLRCSPISGHKSVSWYQQVLGQGPQFIFQYYEKEERGRGNFPDRFSARQFPNYSSELNVNALLLGDSALYLCASSFTGTAGYGYTFGSGTRLTVV.

V gene TRBV2 combines with J gene TRBJ2-1; possible D gene TRBD2, 6 bases. The CDR3 runs to 12 residues. V was clipped by 4 bases and J by 10 bases, with 11 bases between them. CDR1 and CDR2 from the germline V gene are SNHLY and FYNNEI. This CDR3 is CASSGNSGEQFF. The CDR3 nucleotides read TGTGCCAGCAGTGGTAATAGCGGAGAGCAGTTCTTC.

The V gene is TRBV30, the J gene TRBJ2-1; 8 bases agree with TRBD2. The germline V gene encodes CDR1 GTSNPN and CDR2 SVGIG (reference sequence). Trimming took 3 bases from V and 0 from J; bases not matched to a gene: 13. The CDR3 is made up of 18 amino acids. The chain's CDR3 is CAWSPGAGDVGSYNEQFF. In nucleotides, the CDR3 is TGTGCCTGGAGCCCAGGAGCGGGAGACGTTGGCTCCTACAATGAGCAGTTCTTC.

Only a few counts were recorded for this clone. This chain links TRBV6-2 or TRBV6-3 with TRBJ2-3; perhaps TRBD1 as D (6 bases). The CDR3 is 14 amino acids. Trimming stripped 6 bases from V and 2 bases from J, with 12 bases between. Germline CDR1 and CDR2: MNHEY and SVGEGT. The CDR3: CASSPRQDTDTQYF. CDR3 sequence (DNA): TGTGCCAGCAGCCCGAGACAGGACACAGATACGCAGTATTTT.